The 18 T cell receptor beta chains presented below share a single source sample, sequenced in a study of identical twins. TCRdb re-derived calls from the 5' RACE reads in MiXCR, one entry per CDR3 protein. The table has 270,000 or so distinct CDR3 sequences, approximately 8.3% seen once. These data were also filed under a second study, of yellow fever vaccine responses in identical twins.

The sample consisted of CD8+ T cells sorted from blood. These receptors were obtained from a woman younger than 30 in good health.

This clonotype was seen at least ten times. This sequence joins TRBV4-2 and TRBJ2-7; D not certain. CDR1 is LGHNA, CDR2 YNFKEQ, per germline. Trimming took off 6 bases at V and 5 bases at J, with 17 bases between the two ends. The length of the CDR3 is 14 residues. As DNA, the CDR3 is TGTGCCAGCAGAGCTTTCCTCACGGGCGACGAGCAGTACTTC. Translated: CASRAFLTGDEQYF.

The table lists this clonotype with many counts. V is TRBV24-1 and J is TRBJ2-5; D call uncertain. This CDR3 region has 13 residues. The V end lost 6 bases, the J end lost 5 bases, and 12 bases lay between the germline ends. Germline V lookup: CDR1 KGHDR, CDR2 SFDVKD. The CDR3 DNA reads TGTGCCACCAGTTCCACTTATCGTGAGACCCAGTACTTC. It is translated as CATSSTYRETQYF.

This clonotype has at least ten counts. Here the CDR3 DNA reads TGCGCCAGCAGCTTGGCCGGCAGGGCCGGGGAGCTGTTTTTT. Amino acids: CASSLAGRAGELFF. The chain recombines TRBV5-1 with TRBJ2-2; D perhaps matches TRBD1 (5 bases). Germline V gene data show CDR1 as SGHRS and CDR2 as YFSETQ. The CDR3 totals 14 residues. Trimming removed 0 bases from V and 6 bases from J, with 9 bases in between. Supplemented by reference TRBV5-1 and TRBJ2-2, the full variable domain reads KAGVTQTPRYLIKTRGQQVTLSCSPISGHRSVSWYQQTPGQGLQFLFEYFSETQRNKGNFPGRFSGRQFSNSRSEMNVSTLELGDSALYLCASSLAGRAGELFFGEGSRLTVL.

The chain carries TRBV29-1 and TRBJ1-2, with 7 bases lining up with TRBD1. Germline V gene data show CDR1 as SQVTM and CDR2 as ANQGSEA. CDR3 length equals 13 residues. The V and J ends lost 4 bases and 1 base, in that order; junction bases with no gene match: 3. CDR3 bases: TGCAGCGTTGGTGGGACAGATAACTATGGCTACACCTTC. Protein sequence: CSVGGTDNYGYTF.

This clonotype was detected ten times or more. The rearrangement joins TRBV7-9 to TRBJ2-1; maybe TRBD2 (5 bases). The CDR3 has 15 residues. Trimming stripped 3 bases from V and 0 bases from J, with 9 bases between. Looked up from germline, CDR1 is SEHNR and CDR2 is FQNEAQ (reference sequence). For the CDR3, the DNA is TGTGCCAGCAGCTTTGCGGGTAACTCCTACAATGAGCAGTTCTTC. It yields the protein CASSFAGNSYNEQFF. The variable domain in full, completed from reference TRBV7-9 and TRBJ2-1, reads DTGVSQNPRHKITKRGQNVTFRCDPISEHNRLYWYRQTLGQGPEFLTYFQNEAQLEKSRLLSDRFSAERPKGSFSTLEIQRTEQGDSAMYLCASSFAGNSYNEQFFGPGTRLTVL.

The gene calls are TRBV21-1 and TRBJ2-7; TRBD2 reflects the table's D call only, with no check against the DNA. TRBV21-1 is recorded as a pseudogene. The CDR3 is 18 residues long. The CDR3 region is CATRGYGTSGTATYEQYF. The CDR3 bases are TGTGCCACCAGGGGATACGGGACTAGCGGGACTGCTACCTACGAGCAGTACTTC.

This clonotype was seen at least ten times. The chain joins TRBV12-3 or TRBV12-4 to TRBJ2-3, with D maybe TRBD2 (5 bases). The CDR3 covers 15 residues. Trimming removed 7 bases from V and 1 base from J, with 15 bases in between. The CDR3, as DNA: TGTGCCAGCAACATACTAGGGAGCGGCACAGATACGCAGTATTTT. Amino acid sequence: CASNILGSGTDTQYF.

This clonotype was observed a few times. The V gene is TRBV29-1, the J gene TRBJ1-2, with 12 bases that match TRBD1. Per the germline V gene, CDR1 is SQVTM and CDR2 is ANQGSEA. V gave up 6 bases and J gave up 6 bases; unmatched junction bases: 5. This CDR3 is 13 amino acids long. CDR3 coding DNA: TGCAGCGTGCAGGGACAGGGGGCTGATGGCTACACCTTC. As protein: CSVQGQGADGYTF.

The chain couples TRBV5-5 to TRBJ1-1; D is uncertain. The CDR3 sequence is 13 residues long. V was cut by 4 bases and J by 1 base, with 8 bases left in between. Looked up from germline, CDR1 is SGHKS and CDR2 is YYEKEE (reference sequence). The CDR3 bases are TGTGCCAGCAGCCTCCTCCGGAACACTGAAGCTTTCTTT. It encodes CASSLLRNTEAFF.

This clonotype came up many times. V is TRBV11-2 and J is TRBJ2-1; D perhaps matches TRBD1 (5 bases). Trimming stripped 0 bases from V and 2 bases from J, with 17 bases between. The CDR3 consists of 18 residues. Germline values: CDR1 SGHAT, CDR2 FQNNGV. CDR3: CASSLDNPPRAPYNEQFF. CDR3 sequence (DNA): TGTGCCAGCAGCTTAGATAACCCCCCCAGGGCCCCCTACAATGAGCAGTTCTTC.

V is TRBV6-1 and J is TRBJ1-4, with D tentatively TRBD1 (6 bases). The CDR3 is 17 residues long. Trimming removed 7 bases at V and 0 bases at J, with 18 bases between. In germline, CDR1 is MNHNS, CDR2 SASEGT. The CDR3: CASTLNRGAATNEKLFF. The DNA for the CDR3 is TGTGCCAGCACCCTGAACCGGGGGGCCGCAACTAATGAAAAACTGTTTTTT.

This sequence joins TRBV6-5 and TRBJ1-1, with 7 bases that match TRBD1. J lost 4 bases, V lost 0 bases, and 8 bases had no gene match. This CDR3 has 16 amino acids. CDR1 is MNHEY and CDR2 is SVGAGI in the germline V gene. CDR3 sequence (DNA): TGTGCCAGCAGTTACTCGTGGAGACAGGGAGGCACTGAAGCTTTCTTT. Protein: CASSYSWRQGGTEAFF.

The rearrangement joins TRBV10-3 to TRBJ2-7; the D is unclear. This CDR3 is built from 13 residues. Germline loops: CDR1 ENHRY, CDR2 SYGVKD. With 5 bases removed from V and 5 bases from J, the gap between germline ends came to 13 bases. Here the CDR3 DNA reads TGTGCCATCAGTAGCCGTTACTGGCACGAGCAGTACTTC. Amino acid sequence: CAISSRYWHEQYF.

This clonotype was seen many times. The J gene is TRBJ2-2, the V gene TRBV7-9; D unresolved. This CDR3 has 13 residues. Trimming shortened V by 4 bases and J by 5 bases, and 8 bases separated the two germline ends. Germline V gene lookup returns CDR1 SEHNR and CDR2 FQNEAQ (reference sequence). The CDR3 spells CASSSISTGELFF. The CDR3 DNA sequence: TGTGCCAGCAGCTCTATTTCGACCGGGGAGCTGTTTTTT. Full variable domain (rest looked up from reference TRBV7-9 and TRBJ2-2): DTGVSQNPRHKITKRGQNVTFRCDPISEHNRLYWYRQTLGQGPEFLTYFQNEAQLEKSRLLSDRFSAERPKGSFSTLEIQRTEQGDSAMYLCASSSISTGELFFGEGSRLTVL.

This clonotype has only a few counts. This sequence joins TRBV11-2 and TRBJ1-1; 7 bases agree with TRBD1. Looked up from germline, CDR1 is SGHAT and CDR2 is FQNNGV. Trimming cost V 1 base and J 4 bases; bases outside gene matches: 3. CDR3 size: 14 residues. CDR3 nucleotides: TGTGCCAGCAGCTTAGGAACAGGGGCCACTGAAGCTTTCTTT. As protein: CASSLGTGATEAFF.

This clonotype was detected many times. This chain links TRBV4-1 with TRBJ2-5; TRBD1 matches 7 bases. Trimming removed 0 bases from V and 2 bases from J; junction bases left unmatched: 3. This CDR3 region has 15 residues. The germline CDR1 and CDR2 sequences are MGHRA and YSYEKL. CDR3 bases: TGCGCCAGCAGCCAAGATGGGACAGAACAAGAGACCCAGTACTTC. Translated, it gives CASSQDGTEQETQYF.

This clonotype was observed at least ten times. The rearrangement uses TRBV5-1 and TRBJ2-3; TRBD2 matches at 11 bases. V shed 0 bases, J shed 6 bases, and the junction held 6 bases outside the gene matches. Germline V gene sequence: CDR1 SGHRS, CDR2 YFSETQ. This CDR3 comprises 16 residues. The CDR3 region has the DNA TGCGCCAGCAGCTTGGTGGTACTAGCGGGAGCTGATACGCAGTATTTT. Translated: CASSLVVLAGADTQYF. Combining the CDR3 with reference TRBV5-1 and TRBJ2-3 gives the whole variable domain KAGVTQTPRYLIKTRGQQVTLSCSPISGHRSVSWYQQTPGQGLQFLFEYFSETQRNKGNFPGRFSGRQFSNSRSEMNVSTLELGDSALYLCASSLVVLAGADTQYFGPGTRLTVL.

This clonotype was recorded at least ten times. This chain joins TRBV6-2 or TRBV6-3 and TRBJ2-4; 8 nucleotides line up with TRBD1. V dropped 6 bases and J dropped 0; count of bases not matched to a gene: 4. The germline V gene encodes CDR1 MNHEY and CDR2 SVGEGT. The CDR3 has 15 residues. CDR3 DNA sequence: TGTGCCAGCAGGACAGGGGATATAGCCAAAAACATTCAGTACTTC. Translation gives CASRTGDIAKNIQYF.